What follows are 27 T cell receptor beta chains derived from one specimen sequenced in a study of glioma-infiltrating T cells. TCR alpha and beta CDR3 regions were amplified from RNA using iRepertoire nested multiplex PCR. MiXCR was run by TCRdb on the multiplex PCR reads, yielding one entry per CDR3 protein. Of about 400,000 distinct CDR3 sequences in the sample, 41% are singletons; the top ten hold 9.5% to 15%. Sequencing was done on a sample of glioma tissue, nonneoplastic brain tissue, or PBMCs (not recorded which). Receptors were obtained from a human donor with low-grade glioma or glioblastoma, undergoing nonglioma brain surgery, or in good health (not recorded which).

CDR3 in amino acids: CASSFGSGYQETQYF. In DNA form, the CDR3 reads TGTGCCAGCAGCTTCGGGAGTGGGTACCAAGAGACCCAGTACTTC. V is TRBV4-2 and J is TRBJ2-5; tentatively, D is TRBD2 (6 bases). The CDR3 extends over 15 amino acids. CDR1 LGHNA and CDR2 YNFKEQ come from the germline V gene. The V and J ends lost 5 bases and 0 bases respectively, with 13 bases between them.

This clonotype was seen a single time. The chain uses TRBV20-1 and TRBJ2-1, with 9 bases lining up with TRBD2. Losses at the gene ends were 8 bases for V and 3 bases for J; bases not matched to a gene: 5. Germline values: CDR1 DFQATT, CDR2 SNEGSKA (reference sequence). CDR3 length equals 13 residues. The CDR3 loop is CSPASGVYNEQFF. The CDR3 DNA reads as TGCAGTCCCGCTAGCGGGGTCTACAATGAGCAGTTCTTC.

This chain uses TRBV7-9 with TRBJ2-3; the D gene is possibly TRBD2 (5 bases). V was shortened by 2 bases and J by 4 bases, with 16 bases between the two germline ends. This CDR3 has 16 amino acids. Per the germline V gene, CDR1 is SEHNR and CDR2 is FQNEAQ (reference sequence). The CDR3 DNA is TGTGCCAGCAGCTTACCGAGAGGGAGAATCTCAGATACGCAGTATTTT. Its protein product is CASSLPRGRISDTQYF.

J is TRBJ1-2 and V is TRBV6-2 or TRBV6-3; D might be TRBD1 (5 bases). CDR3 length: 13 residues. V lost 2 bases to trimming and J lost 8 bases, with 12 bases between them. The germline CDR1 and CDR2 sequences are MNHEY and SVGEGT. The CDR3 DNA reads TGTGCCAGCAGTTACCGAAGGGACTTGGGCTACACCTTC. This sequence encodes CASSYRRDLGYTF.

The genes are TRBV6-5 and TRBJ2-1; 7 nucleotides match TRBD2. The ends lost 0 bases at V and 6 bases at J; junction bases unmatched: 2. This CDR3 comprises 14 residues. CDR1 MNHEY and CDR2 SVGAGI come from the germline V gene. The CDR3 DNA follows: TGTGCCAGCAGTTACTCTGGGGGGGTCAATGAGCAGTTCTTC. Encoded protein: CASSYSGGVNEQFF.

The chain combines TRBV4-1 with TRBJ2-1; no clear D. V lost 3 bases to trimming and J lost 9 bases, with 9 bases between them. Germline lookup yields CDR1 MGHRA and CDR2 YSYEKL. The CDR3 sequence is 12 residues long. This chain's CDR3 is CASSQLAFEQFF. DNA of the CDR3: TGCGCCAGCAGCCAGTTAGCTTTTGAGCAGTTCTTC.

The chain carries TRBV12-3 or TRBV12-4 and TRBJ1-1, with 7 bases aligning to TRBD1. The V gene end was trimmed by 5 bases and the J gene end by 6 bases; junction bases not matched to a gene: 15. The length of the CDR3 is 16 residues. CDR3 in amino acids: CASSPHDRDGRPEAFF. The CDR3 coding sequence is TGTGCCAGCAGTCCACACGACAGGGACGGTAGGCCTGAAGCTTTCTTT.

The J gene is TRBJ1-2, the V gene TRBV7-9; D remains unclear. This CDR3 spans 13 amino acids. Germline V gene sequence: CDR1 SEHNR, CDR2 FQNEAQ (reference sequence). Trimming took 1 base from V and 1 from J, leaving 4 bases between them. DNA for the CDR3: TGTGCCAGCAGCTTAGAGATTAACTATGGCTACACCTTC. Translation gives CASSLEINYGYTF. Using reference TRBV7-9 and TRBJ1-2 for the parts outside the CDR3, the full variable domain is DTGVSQNPRHKITKRGQNVTFRCDPISEHNRLYWYRQTLGQGPEFLTYFQNEAQLEKSRLLSDRFSAERPKGSFSTLEIQRTEQGDSAMYLCASSLEINYGYTFGSGTRLTVV.

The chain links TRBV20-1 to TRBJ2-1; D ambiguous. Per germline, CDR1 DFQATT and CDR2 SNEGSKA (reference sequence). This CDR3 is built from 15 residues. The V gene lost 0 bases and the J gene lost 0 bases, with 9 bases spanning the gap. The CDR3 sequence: CSARDPVSSYNEQFF. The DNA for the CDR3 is TGCAGTGCTAGAGATCCGGTCAGCTCCTACAATGAGCAGTTCTTC.

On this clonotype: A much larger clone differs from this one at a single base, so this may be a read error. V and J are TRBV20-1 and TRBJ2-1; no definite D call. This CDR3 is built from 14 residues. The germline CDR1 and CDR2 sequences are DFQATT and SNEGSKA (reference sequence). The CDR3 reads CGARDWWFPNEQFF. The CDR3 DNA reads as TGCGGTGCTAGAGATTGGTGGTTTCCCAATGAGCAGTTCTTC.

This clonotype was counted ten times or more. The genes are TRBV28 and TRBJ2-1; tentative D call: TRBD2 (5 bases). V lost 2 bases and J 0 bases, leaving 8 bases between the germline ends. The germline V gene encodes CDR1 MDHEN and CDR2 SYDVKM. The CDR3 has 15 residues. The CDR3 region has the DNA TGTGCCAGCAGTTTACGGCTAGCCTCCTACAATGAGCAGTTCTTC. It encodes CASSLRLASYNEQFF.

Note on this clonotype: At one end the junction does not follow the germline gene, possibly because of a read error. CDR3 residues: CSTRASSGPSNQPQHF. CDR3 DNA sequence: TGCAGTACTAGAGCCTCTTCCGGGCCTTCAAATCAGCCCCAGCATTTT. The V call is TRBV20-1, the J call TRBJ1-5; D gene unclear. This CDR3 region has 16 residues. Germline loops: CDR1 DFQATT, CDR2 SNEGSKA (reference sequence).

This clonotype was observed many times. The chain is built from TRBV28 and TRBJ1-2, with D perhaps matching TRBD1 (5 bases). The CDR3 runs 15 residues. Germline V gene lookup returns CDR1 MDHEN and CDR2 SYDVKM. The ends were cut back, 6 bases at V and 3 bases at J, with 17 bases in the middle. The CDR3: CASSRPGRGYYGYTF. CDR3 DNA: TGTGCCAGCAGCCGCCCCGGGCGGGGGTACTATGGCTACACCTTC.

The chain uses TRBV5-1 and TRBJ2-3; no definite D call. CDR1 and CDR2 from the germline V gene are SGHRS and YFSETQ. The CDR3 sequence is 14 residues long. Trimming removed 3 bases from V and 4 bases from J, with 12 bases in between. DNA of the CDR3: TGCGCCAGCAGCTCGACGTATGGGTCAGATACGCAGTATTTT. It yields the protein CASSSTYGSDTQYF.

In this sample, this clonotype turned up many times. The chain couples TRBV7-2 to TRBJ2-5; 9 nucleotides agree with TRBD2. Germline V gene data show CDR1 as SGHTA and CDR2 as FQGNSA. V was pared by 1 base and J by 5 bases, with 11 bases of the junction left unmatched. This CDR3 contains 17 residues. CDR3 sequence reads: CASSLDALGLARETQYF. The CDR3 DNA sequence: TGTGCCAGCAGCTTAGACGCCCTAGGACTAGCGAGGGAGACCCAGTACTTC.

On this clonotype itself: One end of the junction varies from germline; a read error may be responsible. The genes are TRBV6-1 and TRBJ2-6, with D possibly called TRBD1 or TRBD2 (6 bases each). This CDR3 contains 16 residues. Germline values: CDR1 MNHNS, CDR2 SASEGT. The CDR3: CASSPQGPPGANALTF. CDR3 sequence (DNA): TGTGCCAGCAGCCCACAGGGTCCCCCGGGGGCCAACGCCCTGACTTTC.

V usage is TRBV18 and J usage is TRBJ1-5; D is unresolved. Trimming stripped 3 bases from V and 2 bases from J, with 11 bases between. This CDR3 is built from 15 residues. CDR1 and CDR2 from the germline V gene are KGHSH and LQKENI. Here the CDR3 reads CASSPPWGGNQPQHF. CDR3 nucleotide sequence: TGTGCCAGCTCACCCCCGTGGGGTGGCAATCAGCCCCAGCATTTT.

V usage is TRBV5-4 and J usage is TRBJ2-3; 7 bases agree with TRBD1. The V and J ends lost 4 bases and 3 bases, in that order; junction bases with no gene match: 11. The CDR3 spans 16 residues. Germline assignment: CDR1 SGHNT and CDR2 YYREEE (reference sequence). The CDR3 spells CASSDRDREGTDTQYF. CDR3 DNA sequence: TGTGCCAGCAGCGATCGCGACAGGGAAGGGACAGATACGCAGTATTTT.

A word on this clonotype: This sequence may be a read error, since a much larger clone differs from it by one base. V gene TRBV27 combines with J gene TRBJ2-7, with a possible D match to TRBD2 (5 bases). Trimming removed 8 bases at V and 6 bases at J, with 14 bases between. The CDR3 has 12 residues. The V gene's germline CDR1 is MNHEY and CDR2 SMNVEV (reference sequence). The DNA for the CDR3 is TGTGCCAGCCGAACGTCCGGGGTCGAGCAGTACTTC. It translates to CASRTSGVEQYF.

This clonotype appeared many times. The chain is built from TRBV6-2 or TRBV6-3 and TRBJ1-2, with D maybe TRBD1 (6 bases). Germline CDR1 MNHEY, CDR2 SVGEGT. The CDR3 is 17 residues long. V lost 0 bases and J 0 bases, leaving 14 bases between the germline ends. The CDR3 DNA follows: TGTGCCAGCAGTTACTCGATCGGGACATCGACTAACTATGGCTACACCTTC. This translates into CASSYSIGTSTNYGYTF.

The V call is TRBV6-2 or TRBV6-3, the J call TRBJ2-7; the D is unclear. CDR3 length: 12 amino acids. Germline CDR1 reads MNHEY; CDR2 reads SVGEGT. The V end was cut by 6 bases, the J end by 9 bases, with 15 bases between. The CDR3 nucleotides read TGTGCCAGCAGCACTACAGCTCTCGGGCAGTACTTC. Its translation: CASSTTALGQYF.

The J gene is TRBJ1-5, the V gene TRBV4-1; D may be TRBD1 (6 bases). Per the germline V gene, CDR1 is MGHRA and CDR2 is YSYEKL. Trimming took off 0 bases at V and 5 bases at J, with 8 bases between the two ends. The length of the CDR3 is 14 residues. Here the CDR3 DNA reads TGCGCCAGCAGCCAAGAGAGGGGGTATCAGCCCCAGCATTTT. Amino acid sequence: CASSQERGYQPQHF.

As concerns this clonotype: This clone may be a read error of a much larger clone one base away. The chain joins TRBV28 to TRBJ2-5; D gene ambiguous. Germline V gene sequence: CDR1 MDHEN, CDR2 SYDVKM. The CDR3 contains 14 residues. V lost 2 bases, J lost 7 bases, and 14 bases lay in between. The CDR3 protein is CASSLITWVGTQYF. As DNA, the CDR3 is TGTGCCAGCAGTTTAATTACCTGGGTCGGGACCCAGTACTTC. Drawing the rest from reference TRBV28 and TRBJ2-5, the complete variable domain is DVKVTQSSRYLVKRTGEKVFLECVQDMDHENMFWYRQDPGLGLRLIYFSYDVKMKEKGDIPEGYSVSREKKERFSLILESASTNQTSMYLCASSLITWVGTQYFGPGTRLLVL.

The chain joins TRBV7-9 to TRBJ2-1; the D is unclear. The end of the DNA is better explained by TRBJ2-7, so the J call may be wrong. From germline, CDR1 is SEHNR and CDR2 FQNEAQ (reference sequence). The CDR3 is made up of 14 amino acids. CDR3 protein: CASSLGQALYEQYF. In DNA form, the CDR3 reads TGTGCCAGCAGCTTAGGGCAGGCGCTCTACGAGCAGTACTTC.

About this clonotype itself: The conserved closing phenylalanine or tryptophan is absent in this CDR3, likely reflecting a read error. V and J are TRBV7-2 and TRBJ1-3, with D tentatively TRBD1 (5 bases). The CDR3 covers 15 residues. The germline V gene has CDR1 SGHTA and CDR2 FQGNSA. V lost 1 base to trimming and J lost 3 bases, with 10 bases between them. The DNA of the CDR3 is TGTGCCAGCAGCTTAGGGGCGGACATTGGAAACACCATATATCTT. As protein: CASSLGADIGNTIYL.

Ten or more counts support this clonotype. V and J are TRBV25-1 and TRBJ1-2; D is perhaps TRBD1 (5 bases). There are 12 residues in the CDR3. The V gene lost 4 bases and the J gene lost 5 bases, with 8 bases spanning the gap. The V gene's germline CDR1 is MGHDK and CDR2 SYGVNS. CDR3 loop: CASSGGRYGYTF. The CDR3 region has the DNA TGTGCCAGCAGTGGGGGACGGTATGGCTACACCTTC.

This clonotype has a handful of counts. The CDR3 sequence: CSARSQGGDSYNEQFF. The CDR3, as DNA: TGCAGTGCTAGGTCTCAGGGCGGGGATTCCTACAATGAGCAGTTCTTC. The chain joins TRBV20-1 to TRBJ2-1; a weak D match, TRBD2 (6 bases). The V gene lost 3 bases and the J gene lost 1 base, with 16 bases spanning the gap. CDR1 is DFQATT and CDR2 is SNEGSKA in the germline V gene (reference sequence). The CDR3 sequence is 16 residues long.